The present T cell receptor beta chain was sequenced within a study of T-cell memory formation after mild COVID-19. As for the study in general: For the most part, TCR clusters were specific to one donor.

The CDR3 extends over 13 amino acids. V was cut by 2 bases and J by 1 base, with 5 bases left in between. Germline CDR1 reads LGHDT; CDR2 reads YNNKEL (reference sequence). Concerning this clonotype: Its specificity is not known.

Study-wide results and limits: Chiefly within CM and EM were the contracting CD4+ clones; CD8+ ones were within EMRA. CD4/CD8 balance held among clones contracting day 15 to 85, and later expanders leaned CD4+. Certain responding clones were present in pre-infection memory, suggesting participation of cross-reactive memory.

TCRdb recomputed calls from the 5' RACE reads with MiXCR, one row per CDR3 protein. The sample lists about 350,000 distinct CDR3 sequences, roughly an eighth occurring once. This chain joins TRBV3-1 and TRBJ1-1; D not certain. The sequencing input was PBMCs or a T cell subset sorted from them (not recorded which). The clonotype comes from a man younger than 30 who had mild COVID-19 (a few samples of this study predate the infection). Cell type and time point are not known. CDR3 residues: CASSQKRNTEAFF. The CDR3 coding sequence is TGTGCCAGCAGCCAAAAAAGGAACACTGAAGCTTTCTTT.